Each of the 28 T cell receptor beta chains below was sequenced from the same sample in a study of T-cell memory formation after mild COVID-19. TCRdb passed the 5' RACE reads through MiXCR, listing each CDR3 protein once. The data show some 210,000 distinct CDR3 sequences, about 10% seen once. Specimen: PBMCs or a T cell subset sorted from them (not recorded which). These receptors all come from a man younger than 30 who had mild COVID-19 (a few samples of this study predate the infection). Cell type and time point are not known.

This clonotype appeared a few times. This chain joins TRBV7-2 and TRBJ1-3; D not certain. The CDR3 sequence is 14 residues long. Looked up from germline, CDR1 is SGHTA and CDR2 is FQGNSA. V lost 2 bases, J lost 0 bases, and 5 bases lay in between. CDR3 sequence (DNA): TGTGCCAGCAGCTTAAGTCTCTCTGGAAACACCATATATTTT. It codes for CASSLSLSGNTIYF.

The chain couples TRBV9 to TRBJ2-5; TRBD2 agrees at 9 bases. After removal of 5 bases from V and 2 bases from J, the junction contained 10 bases not matched to a gene. Germline CDR1 SGDLS, CDR2 YYNGEE. This CDR3 contains 16 residues. The CDR3 sequence is CASSAGTSPQQETQYF. The DNA of the CDR3 is TGTGCCAGCAGTGCCGGGACTAGCCCCCAGCAAGAGACCCAGTACTTC.

J is TRBJ2-5 and V is TRBV7-2; tentatively, D is TRBD1 or TRBD2 (6 bases each). Trimming took 2 bases from V and 4 from J, leaving 20 bases between them. CDR3 length: 17 amino acids. Germline lookup yields CDR1 SGHTA and CDR2 FQGNSA. The CDR3 here is CASSLILGGARLETQYF. The CDR3 DNA follows: TGTGCCAGCAGCTTAATTTTGGGGGGCGCGAGACTAGAGACCCAGTACTTC.

This clonotype was seen a handful of times. The gene calls are TRBV27 and TRBJ2-7, with TRBD1 as a possible D gene (6 bases). The CDR3 extends over 11 amino acids. Trimming cost V 11 bases and J 2 bases, with 10 bases left between them. Germline V lookup: CDR1 MNHEY, CDR2 SMNVEV (reference sequence). As DNA, the CDR3 is TGTGCCCCAGGGGCCGCCTACGAGCAGTACTTC. Protein sequence: CAPGAAYEQYF.

This clonotype has only a few counts. The chain employs TRBV7-9 and TRBJ1-5; no clear D. The germline gives CDR1 SEHNR, CDR2 FQNEAQ (reference sequence). The CDR3 totals 13 residues. V lost 1 base and J 5 bases, leaving 6 bases between the germline ends. CDR3 in DNA: TGTGCCAGCAGCTTAGACGGTCATCAGCCCCAGCATTTT. It encodes CASSLDGHQPQHF.

The sample holds a few counts of this clonotype. This chain links TRBV19 with TRBJ1-5, with D perhaps TRBD1 (5 bases). CDR1 and CDR2 (germline): LNHDA, SQIVND (reference sequence). The CDR3 runs 15 residues. V was pared by 6 bases and J by 2 bases, with 14 bases between. The CDR3 DNA sequence: TGTGCCAGTAGGCCTAGGGGTGAGGGCAATCAGCCCCAGCATTTT. It specifies CASRPRGEGNQPQHF.

This chain links TRBV20-1 with TRBJ1-6; D possibly corresponds to TRBD1 (5 bases). From germline, CDR1 is DFQATT and CDR2 SNEGSKA (reference sequence). This CDR3 comprises 13 residues. Trimming removed 5 bases at V and 5 bases at J, with 10 bases between. The CDR3 loop is CSAPGRNNSPLHF. CDR3 DNA sequence: TGCAGTGCTCCGGGACGGAATAATTCACCCCTCCACTTT.

This chain's CDR3 is CASSAPRDGLYGYTF. CDR3 in DNA: TGTGCCAGCAGTGCGCCCAGGGACGGACTCTATGGCTACACCTTC. The chain couples TRBV6-6 to TRBJ1-2; D might be TRBD1 (5 bases). CDR1 is MNHNY and CDR2 is SVGAGI in the germline V gene (reference sequence). The CDR3 is 15 amino acids. Between the trimmed V and J ends, which lost 5 bases and 4 bases, there was a span of 17 bases.

The chain couples TRBV20-1 to TRBJ2-2; D not certain. CDR1 DFQATT and CDR2 SNEGSKA come from the germline V gene (reference sequence). There are 12 residues in the CDR3. The CDR3 coding sequence is TGCGGAATAGTTCATCGGACCGGGGAGCTGTTTTTT. Protein: CGIVHRTGELFF.

V usage is TRBV24-1 and J usage is TRBJ1-5, with D maybe TRBD1 (5 bases). Trimming stripped 12 bases from V and 5 bases from J, with 16 bases between. The CDR3 runs to 13 residues. CDR1 and CDR2 (germline): KGHDR, SFDVKD. CDR3 in amino acids: CAPCPTADQPQHF. The DNA for the CDR3 is TGTGCCCCCTGTCCGACAGCGGATCAGCCCCAGCATTTT.

This clonotype showed up many times. The rearrangement joins TRBV7-2 to TRBJ1-1, with D unresolved. The germline CDR1 and CDR2 sequences are SGHTA and FQGNSA. The CDR3 is 13 amino acids. Trimming cost V 2 bases and J 5 bases, with 9 bases left between them. Written as DNA, the CDR3 is TGTGCCAGCAGCTTACAGCGAGGGACTGAAGCTTTCTTT. Its protein product is CASSLQRGTEAFF.

This clonotype turned up a few times. The V and J genes are TRBV11-2 and TRBJ2-3; 13 bases align to TRBD2. Trimming at V came to 4 bases and at J to 8 bases, leaving 6 bases not matched to a gene. This CDR3 is built from 15 residues. CDR1 is SGHAT and CDR2 is FQNNGV in the germline V gene. For the CDR3, the DNA is TGTGCCAGCAGCTCGACTAGCGGGGGGTATGGTACGCAGTATTTT. It translates to CASSSTSGGYGTQYF.

The gene calls are TRBV6-2 or TRBV6-3 and TRBJ2-1; 7 bases are shared with TRBD1. The ends lost 7 bases at V and 0 bases at J; junction bases unmatched: 6. Germline V gene lookup returns CDR1 MNHEY and CDR2 SVGEGT. The CDR3 runs to 15 residues. CDR3 bases: TGTGCCAGCACCCGACAGGGCCGCTCCTACAATGAGCAGTTCTTC. This sequence encodes CASTRQGRSYNEQFF.

This clonotype came up a few times. The chain carries TRBV3-1 and TRBJ2-1, with a possible D match to TRBD2 (6 bases). CDR1 LGHDT and CDR2 YNNKEL come from the germline V gene (reference sequence). This CDR3 spans 17 amino acids. V was pared by 0 bases and J by 4 bases, with 16 bases between. CDR3 DNA sequence: TGTGCCAGCAGCCAAGATCATCACGGGACTTTATACAATGAGCAGTTCTTC. Protein sequence: CASSQDHHGTLYNEQFF.

This clonotype turned up a few times. The V and J genes are TRBV10-3 and TRBJ1-6, with 8 nucleotides matching TRBD1. The CDR3 totals 19 residues. The trim removed 0 bases at V and 11 bases at J, leaving 18 bases unmatched. The germline gives CDR1 ENHRY, CDR2 SYGVKD. CDR3 sequence (DNA): TGTGCCATCAGTGAGTCGAAAGTCTCGGACAGGGCTTATTCTCCACCCCTCCACTTT. Its protein is CAISESKVSDRAYSPPLHF.

This chain connects TRBV7-2 to TRBJ2-3; D remains unclear. In germline, CDR1 is SGHTA, CDR2 FQGNSA. This CDR3 is built from 15 residues. V dropped 1 base and J dropped 0 bases, with 8 bases sitting between them. The CDR3 bases are TGTGCCAGCAGCTTAGTGGCAACTAGCACAGATACGCAGTATTTT. Its translation: CASSLVATSTDTQYF.

This clonotype was detected only a few times. The chain uses TRBV7-2 and TRBJ1-1; D not resolved. V gave up 0 bases and J gave up 10 bases, with 12 bases separating them. This CDR3 spans 13 amino acids. Germline CDR1 is SGHTA and CDR2 is FQGNSA. In DNA, the CDR3 is TGTGCCAGCAGCTTAGCCGAGAGGGTGGGAGCTTTCTTT. Its translation is CASSLAERVGAFF.

The chain joins TRBV4-1 to TRBJ2-1, with 10 bases aligning to TRBD2. The CDR3 sequence is 19 residues long. CDR1 is MGHRA and CDR2 is YSYEKL in the germline V gene. Trimming cost V 4 bases and J 3 bases; bases outside gene matches: 15. CDR3 sequence (DNA): TGCGCCAGCAGCCGAACGGGACTAGCGTTGTATATAAACTACAATGAGCAGTTCTTC. It codes for CASSRTGLALYINYNEQFF.

This clonotype was counted a few times. This chain uses TRBV11-3 with TRBJ1-1, with D perhaps matching TRBD1 (5 bases). The V gene's germline CDR1 is SGHNT and CDR2 YENEEA. The CDR3 spans 13 residues. V shed 2 bases and J shed 4 bases, with 8 bases lying between them. The CDR3 is CASSLLRATEAFF. As DNA, the CDR3 is TGTGCCAGCAGCTTACTCAGGGCCACTGAAGCTTTCTTT.

This clonotype was counted at least ten times. This chain uses TRBV14 with TRBJ1-1; tentatively, D is TRBD1 (5 bases). V was shortened by 3 bases and J by 5 bases, with 19 bases between the two germline ends. Germline CDR1 and CDR2: SGHDN and FVKESK. This CDR3 has 16 residues. This CDR3 reads CASSHLIRDEFTEAFF. Here the CDR3 DNA reads TGTGCCAGCAGCCACCTGATCCGGGACGAGTTTACTGAAGCTTTCTTT.

The J gene is TRBJ1-4, the V gene TRBV6-4; D possibly corresponds to TRBD1 (5 bases). The CDR3 length is 15 residues. Germline V CDR1 and CDR2: MRHNA, SNTAGT. The ends were cut back, 4 bases at V and 14 bases at J, with 23 bases in the middle. The chain's CDR3 is CASSAPDGTREGLFF. The CDR3 coding sequence is TGTGCCAGCAGTGCCCCGGACGGAACCCGAGAGGGGCTGTTTTTT.

The rearrangement links TRBV7-2 to TRBJ2-5; the D gene is possibly TRBD1 (5 bases). This CDR3 spans 14 amino acids. V lost 3 bases and J lost 2, with 10 bases in between. The V gene's germline CDR1 is SGHTA and CDR2 FQGNSA. CDR3 amino acids: CASSFQGSQETQYF. The CDR3, as DNA: TGTGCCAGCAGCTTTCAGGGATCTCAAGAGACCCAGTACTTC.

This clonotype was seen more than once but under ten times. V is TRBV12-3 or TRBV12-4 and J is TRBJ2-2, with 7 bases lining up with TRBD1. This CDR3 comprises 14 residues. J gave up 5 bases and V 3 bases, and 3 bases lay outside the gene matches. The CDR3 coding sequence is TGTGCCAGCAGTTTTGGCAGGGGGACCGGGGAGCTGTTTTTT. This codes for CASSFGRGTGELFF.

This chain uses TRBV20-1 with TRBJ1-6; D is ambiguous. Germline V gene lookup returns CDR1 DFQATT and CDR2 SNEGSKA (reference sequence). V lost 6 bases to trimming and J lost 5 bases, with 11 bases between them. The CDR3 loop spans 13 amino acids. CDR3 DNA: TGCAGTGCCACCCAGAGACATAATTCACCCCTCCACTTT. Its translation: CSATQRHNSPLHF.

The chain links TRBV6-2 or TRBV6-3 to TRBJ2-5, with D uncertain. The CDR3 sequence is 10 residues long. Trimming took 6 bases from V and 5 from J, leaving 4 bases between them. Germline V gene lookup returns CDR1 MNHEY and CDR2 SVGEGT. Here the CDR3 reads CASRKETQYF. The CDR3 DNA reads TGTGCCAGCAGAAAGGAGACCCAGTACTTC.

This clonotype appeared a single time. The chain carries TRBV6-1 and TRBJ2-7; a possible D gene is TRBD1 (6 bases). The germline V gene encodes CDR1 MNHNS and CDR2 SASEGT. The CDR3 runs 15 residues. Trimming shortened V by 1 base and J by 7 bases, and 17 bases separated the two germline ends. The CDR3 is CASSEGLNREKEQYF. CDR3 DNA sequence: TGTGCCAGCAGTGAAGGTTTGAACAGGGAGAAGGAGCAGTACTTC.

The gene calls are TRBV5-1 and TRBJ1-2; D uncertain. Deletions cut 0 bases from V and 4 bases from J, with 10 bases between. The CDR3 consists of 14 residues. Germline V CDR1 and CDR2: SGHRS, YFSETQ. In DNA form, the CDR3 reads TGCGCCAGCAGCTTGGATCCGGGATCCTATGGCTACACCTTC. It yields the protein CASSLDPGSYGYTF.

This clonotype has only a few counts. CDR3 loop: CASSLAPQPQHF. In DNA, the CDR3 is TGTGCCAGCAGCTTAGCCCCTCAGCCCCAGCATTTT. The chain has TRBV7-2 and TRBJ1-5; unclear D gene. Trimming pared 0 bases from V and 6 bases from J, leaving 3 bases between. The germline V gene encodes CDR1 SGHTA and CDR2 FQGNSA. The CDR3 has 12 amino acids. Full variable domain (missing parts from reference TRBV7-2 and TRBJ1-5): GAGVSQSPSNKVTEKGKDVELRCDPISGHTALYWYRQSLGQGLEFLIYFQGNSAPDKSGLPSDRFSAERTGGSVSTLTIQRTQQEDSAVYLCASSLAPQPQHFGDGTRLSIL.